These 10 T cell receptor beta chains came from one sample sequenced in a study of T cells in Graves' hyperthyroidism and ophthalmopathy. Amplification yielded TCR beta CDR3 regions, with RNA transcripts as the source. The study used the HTBI primer set for a first-round RT-PCR of the TCR CDR3. Via MiXCR, TCRdb re-called the multiplex PCR reads, giving one row per CDR3 protein. Of 470,000 or so distinct CDR3 sequences in the sample, around 21% were seen once. The sequencing sample was made of blood. The receptors originated from a man aged 18 to 29 with Graves' hyperthyroidism.

This clonotype was detected many times. The V gene is TRBV28, the J gene TRBJ1-2; 9 nucleotides line up with TRBD1. Germline CDR1 reads MDHEN; CDR2 reads SYDVKM. J lost 6 bases, V lost 6 bases, and 14 bases had no gene match. The CDR3 covers 16 residues. As DNA, the CDR3 is TGTGCCAGCAGACCAAACGAGGACAGGGGACAAAATGGCTACACCTTC. Encoded protein: CASRPNEDRGQNGYTF.

This clonotype was seen repeatedly, ten times or more. The chain employs TRBV2 and TRBJ1-1, with no clear D. Trimming stripped 2 bases from V and 1 base from J, with 2 bases between. The CDR3 runs to 12 residues. The germline V gene encodes CDR1 SNHLY and CDR2 FYNNEI. The CDR3 sequence is CASSEQNTEAFF. The CDR3 DNA reads TGTGCCAGCAGTGAACAGAACACTGAAGCTTTCTTT.

This clonotype was observed many times. The gene calls are TRBV6-1 and TRBJ1-3; no firm D call. V lost 8 bases and J 8 bases, leaving 16 bases between the germline ends. This CDR3 is built from 13 residues. Germline CDR1 MNHNS, CDR2 SASEGT. The CDR3 region has the DNA TGTGCCAGCGCCCCGAATGAATTCGACACCATATATTTT. It codes for CASAPNEFDTIYF.

The chain joins TRBV12-3 or TRBV12-4 to TRBJ1-1; a possible D gene is TRBD1 (5 bases). V was shortened by 7 bases and J by 4 bases, with 16 bases between the two germline ends. CDR3 size: 14 residues. This CDR3 reads CASKLQDTITEAFF. CDR3 DNA: TGTGCCAGCAAACTCCAGGACACCATCACTGAAGCTTTCTTT.

This clonotype was counted ten times or more. This sequence joins TRBV13 and TRBJ2-2; possibly TRBD1 for D (6 bases). Germline values: CDR1 PRHDT, CDR2 FYEKMQ (reference sequence). Trimming removed 5 bases at V and 8 bases at J, with 15 bases between. The CDR3 is 14 residues long. The CDR3: CASSPAGTLGELFF. CDR3 coding DNA: TGTGCCAGCAGCCCCGCCGGGACACTGGGGGAGCTGTTTTTT.

The CDR3 region has the DNA TGTGCCAGCAGTGAATACGAGGGAAGCCCCTACGAGCAGTACTTC. Translated: CASSEYEGSPYEQYF. The V and J genes are TRBV25-1 and TRBJ2-7; TRBD2 might be the D (5 bases). The length of the CDR3 is 15 residues. In germline, CDR1 is MGHDK, CDR2 SYGVNS. V lost 0 bases, J lost 2 bases, and 11 bases lay in between.

This clonotype turned up a few times. The chain has TRBV11-1 and TRBJ2-1, with TRBD1 matching 7 bases. Germline V CDR1 and CDR2: SGHAT, FQDESV (reference sequence). The CDR3 totals 15 residues. The V and J ends lost 5 bases and 3 bases, in that order; junction bases with no gene match: 7. Here the CDR3 reads CASSPPGQYYNEQFF. The CDR3 region has the DNA TGTGCCAGCAGCCCGCCGGGACAGTACTACAATGAGCAGTTCTTC. Complete variable domain (other parts from reference TRBV11-1 and TRBJ2-1): EAEVAQSPRYKITEKSQAVAFWCDPISGHATLYWYRQILGQGPELLVQFQDESVVDDSQLPKDRFSAERLKGVDSTLKIQPAELGDSAMYLCASSPPGQYYNEQFFGPGTRLTVL.

At least ten counts were recorded for this clonotype. The rearrangement uses TRBV30 and TRBJ2-7; TRBD1 aligns across 12 bases. Trimming took 2 bases from V and 6 from J; bases not matched to a gene: 5. The CDR3 totals 14 residues. CDR1 GTSNPN and CDR2 SVGIG come from the germline V gene (reference sequence). CDR3 in DNA: TGTGCCTGGAGTTCGGGACAGGGGGCGGGCGAGCAGTACTTC. Encoded protein: CAWSSGQGAGEQYF.

The genes are TRBV5-1 and TRBJ2-6, with a weak D call TRBD1 (5 bases). V lost 0 bases and J lost 1, with 11 bases in between. CDR3 length equals 17 residues. Germline loops: CDR1 SGHRS, CDR2 YFSETQ. The CDR3 region has the DNA TGCGCCAGCAGCTTGGGACAGCTGATGTCTGGGGCCAACGTCCTGACTTTC. Protein product: CASSLGQLMSGANVLTF. The entire variable domain, with the rest obtained from reference TRBV5-1 and TRBJ2-6, is as follows: KAGVTQTPRYLIKTRGQQVTLSCSPISGHRSVSWYQQTPGQGLQFLFEYFSETQRNKGNFPGRFSGRQFSNSRSEMNVSTLELGDSALYLCASSLGQLMSGANVLTFGAGSRLTVL.

This clonotype has at least ten counts. CDR3 region: CATTQSHNMNTEAFF. The CDR3 coding sequence is TGTGCCACCACCCAGTCTCACAATATGAACACTGAAGCTTTCTTT. V usage is TRBV15 and J usage is TRBJ1-1, with D unclear. Trimming removed 7 bases at V and 0 bases at J, with 15 bases between. The CDR3 covers 15 residues. CDR1 and CDR2 from the germline V gene are LNHNV and YYDKDF (reference sequence).